Shown below are 17 T cell receptor beta chains from a single sample sequenced in a study of CD8+CD57+ T cells in acquired aplastic anemia. Both TCR beta VDJ combination and CDR3 sequence profiling were carried out. Genomic DNA was the template for this profiling. TCRdb ran MiXCR on the reads and lists one entry per CDR3 protein. Of fewer than 200,000 distinct CDR3 sequences listed, just under 65% are singletons. Sequencing was carried out using sorted CD4+, CD8+, or CD8+CD57+ T cells (not recorded which) from PBMCs. The receptor set was obtained from a human donor in good health.

This clonotype was seen many times. The V and J genes are TRBV2 and TRBJ1-2, with 8 bases fitting TRBD1. V gave up 4 bases and J gave up 6 bases; unmatched junction bases: 7. This CDR3 comprises 14 residues. Germline CDR1 reads SNHLY; CDR2 reads FYNNEI. The CDR3: CASSVGRGHDGYTF. The CDR3 DNA follows: TGTGCCAGCAGTGTTGGCAGGGGGCACGATGGCTACACCTTC.

This clonotype has a count of ten or more. This chain joins TRBV25-1 and TRBJ1-3; D possibly corresponds to TRBD1 (6 bases). Trimming took 6 bases from V and 0 from J, leaving 9 bases between them. This CDR3 comprises 14 residues. CDR1 and CDR2 from the germline V gene are MGHDK and SYGVNS. In DNA form, the CDR3 reads TGTGCCAGCAGCGGACAGTTCTCTGGAAACACCATATATTTT. This sequence encodes CASSGQFSGNTIYF.

This clonotype showed up just once. This chain links TRBV20-1 with TRBJ2-1; no clear D. Between the trimmed V and J ends, which lost 1 base and 9 bases, there was a span of 7 bases. Germline lookup yields CDR1 DFQATT and CDR2 SNEGSKA (reference sequence). This CDR3 spans 11 amino acids. The CDR3 region has the DNA TGCAGTGCTAGAGGGCCTTCTGAGCAGTTCTTC. Its protein is CSARGPSEQFF.

The rearrangement uses TRBV7-2 and TRBJ1-1, with 7 bases identical to TRBD1. V shed 5 bases, J shed 7 bases, and the junction held 7 bases outside the gene matches. Germline CDR1 SGHTA, CDR2 FQGNSA. This CDR3 has 13 amino acids. The CDR3 DNA reads TGTGCCAGCAGCGCATCCACAGGGGATGAAGCTTTCTTT. It is translated as CASSASTGDEAFF.

The chain carries TRBV20-1 and TRBJ2-5; 10 nucleotides line up with TRBD2. Germline CDR1 DFQATT, CDR2 SNEGSKA (reference sequence). The CDR3 length is 13 residues. The V gene end was trimmed by 0 bases and the J gene end by 10 bases; junction bases not matched to a gene: 5. CDR3 loop: CSARDISSGGQYF. The CDR3 nucleotides read TGCAGTGCTAGAGATATTTCTAGCGGGGGCCAGTACTTC.

This chain links TRBV19 with TRBJ2-1, with 11 bases identical to TRBD2. This CDR3 region has 15 residues. V gave up 7 bases and J gave up 6 bases; unmatched junction bases: 8. Per the germline V gene, CDR1 is LNHDA and CDR2 is SQIVND (reference sequence). DNA of the CDR3: TGTGCCAGTACCATAGCGGGGGGGTACTCCAATGAGCAGTTCTTC. Translating gives CASTIAGGYSNEQFF.

The V and J genes are TRBV13 and TRBJ1-6; D might be TRBD1 (5 bases). Germline-derived CDR1 and CDR2 are PRHDT and FYEKMQ (reference sequence). This CDR3 has 13 residues. Trimming shortened V by 5 bases and J by 14 bases, and 16 bases separated the two germline ends. This CDR3 reads CASSGSGDSALHF. CDR3 DNA sequence: TGTGCCAGCAGCGGATCGGGGGATTCGGCCCTCCACTTT.

This clonotype was seen only a few times. This chain links TRBV5-1 with TRBJ2-3; 8 nucleotides align to TRBD1. The CDR3 consists of 15 residues. Germline CDR1 and CDR2: SGHRS and YFSETQ. V shed 0 bases, J shed 4 bases, and the junction held 4 bases outside the gene matches. The CDR3, as DNA: TGCGCCAGCAGCTTGGGACAGGGGATCGCAGATACGCAGTATTTT. It codes for CASSLGQGIADTQYF.

The J gene is TRBJ1-1, the V gene TRBV7-2, with 10 positions matching TRBD1. The CDR3 covers 16 residues. Germline trimming cut 4 bases from V and 1 base from J; bases unmatched to any gene: 6. The V gene's germline CDR1 is SGHTA and CDR2 FQGNSA. DNA of the CDR3: TGTGCCAGCAGCTCGACAGGGGGCGGGCCGAACACTGAAGCTTTCTTT. This codes for CASSSTGGGPNTEAFF.

The V call is TRBV28, the J call TRBJ2-7, with 14 bases matching TRBD2. The germline gives CDR1 MDHEN, CDR2 SYDVKM. V trimming: 5 bases; J trimming: 4 bases; junction bases outside the gene matches: 10. This CDR3 contains 17 residues. The chain's CDR3 is CASSPRTGLAGVYEQYF. CDR3 nucleotide sequence: TGTGCCAGCAGTCCGCGGACGGGACTAGCGGGAGTATACGAGCAGTACTTC.

There are many counts of this clonotype. J is TRBJ2-7 and V is TRBV9; 7 bases agree with TRBD1. Germline values: CDR1 SGDLS, CDR2 YYNGEE. V lost 0 bases to trimming and J lost 5 bases; unmatched junction nucleotides: 2. There are 13 residues in the CDR3. CDR3 protein: CASSVVGGDEQYF. In nucleotides, the CDR3 is TGTGCCAGCAGCGTAGTAGGGGGCGACGAGCAGTACTTC.

The chain recombines TRBV5-1 with TRBJ1-1; 7 bases fit TRBD1. The length of the CDR3 is 13 residues. Unmatched junction bases numbered 7, after V lost 0 bases and J lost 11 bases. Per germline, CDR1 SGHRS and CDR2 YFSETQ. CDR3 in amino acids: CASSLDRGREAFF. CDR3 nucleotide sequence: TGCGCCAGCAGCTTGGACAGGGGCAGGGAGGCTTTCTTT. Based on the CDR3 plus reference TRBV5-1 and TRBJ1-1, the full variable domain is KAGVTQTPRYLIKTRGQQVTLSCSPISGHRSVSWYQQTPGQGLQFLFEYFSETQRNKGNFPGRFSGRQFSNSRSEMNVSTLELGDSALYLCASSLDRGREAFFGQGTRLTVV.

The chain joins TRBV24-1 to TRBJ1-2; TRBD1 aligns across 9 bases. CDR3 size: 16 residues. The trim removed 3 bases at V and 4 bases at J, leaving 8 bases unmatched. Per germline, CDR1 KGHDR and CDR2 SFDVKD. The CDR3 DNA reads TGTGCCACCAGTGATCACAGGGGGCGCGAGTCCTATGGCTACACCTTC. Residues: CATSDHRGRESYGYTF.

Comments on this clonotype: Mismatch with germline at one junction end may stem from a read error. The chain couples TRBV29-1 to TRBJ1-1; D possibly corresponds to TRBD1 (5 bases). From germline, CDR1 is SQVTM and CDR2 ANQGSEA. This CDR3 region has 14 residues. CDR3 DNA: TGCAGCGCCTCTCAGGGTGTCATGAACACTAAAGCTTTCTTT. Encoded protein: CSASQGVMNTKAFF.

The chain links TRBV7-2 to TRBJ2-7, with 8 bases that match TRBD2. J lost 6 bases, V lost 5 bases, and 12 bases had no gene match. Germline assignment: CDR1 SGHTA and CDR2 FQGNSA. This CDR3 has 15 residues. The CDR3 DNA reads TGTGCCAGCAGCCTCCTACGTACGGGAGGGTCCGAGCAGTACTTC. Its protein product is CASSLLRTGGSEQYF.

The V and J genes are TRBV2 and TRBJ1-5; TRBD1 aligns across 7 bases. This CDR3 is built from 14 residues. Germline CDR1 reads SNHLY; CDR2 reads FYNNEI. The ends lost 4 bases at V and 3 bases at J; junction bases unmatched: 3. In DNA form, the CDR3 reads TGTGCCAGCAGTGGAACAGGGGCCAATCAGCCCCAGCATTTT. This encodes CASSGTGANQPQHF.

The chain joins TRBV20-1 to TRBJ2-7; the D gene is possibly TRBD2 (6 bases). Germline assignment: CDR1 DFQATT and CDR2 SNEGSKA (reference sequence). V was trimmed by 3 bases and J by 13 bases, leaving 16 bases between them. The CDR3 is 11 amino acids. In DNA, the CDR3 is TGCAGTGCTAGCGGAGCCCCGGGACTCTACTTC. It translates to CSASGAPGLYF.